This T cell receptor beta chain was sequenced during a study of blood T cell repertoires in COVID-19. Study-level background: Sample material is recorded as cDNA or gDNA derived from T cells, B-cell-depleted T cells, or PBMCs.

TCRdb keeps only in-frame clones here, not all; method: immunoSEQ multiplex PCR. The sample includes under 450,000 clones, 86% of them seen just once. Germline loops: CDR1 LGHDT, CDR2 YNNKEL (reference sequence). This CDR3 is 13 amino acids long. Trimming took 4 bases from V and 4 from J, leaving 5 bases between them. The receptor was derived from a woman in her sixties with COVID-19, enrolled during active disease. The sequenced sample consisted of peripheral blood. V and J are TRBV3-1 (or the pseudogene TRBV3-2) and TRBJ1-6; D ambiguous. CDR3 nucleotides: TGTGCCAGCAGCCGGGAGTATAATTCACCCCTCCACTTT. Translating it yields CASSREYNSPLHF.